The 4 T cell receptor beta chains below all came from one sample that was sequenced in a study of blood T cells in healthy people across ages (dated by TCRdb to 2013 to 2016). Library generation was performed with 5' RACE. Sequencing was carried out with an Illumina HiSeq 2500. A second PCR of roughly 7 to 12 cycles was run with a J-beta primer mix and a sample-barcoded 5' primer. In-frame beta chains were kept once TCRdb had trimmed the public reads at Q25 with fastp and called clones with MiXCR. Records with the same CDR3 protein are collapsed into one entry carrying the most frequent genes and DNA. This sample lists 700,000 to 800,000 distinct CDR3 sequences; about 42% were detected once. Of the sample, under 25% falls within the top ten clones. The specimen was blood. The receptors were sampled from a woman aged 60-75 years in good health.

This chain joins TRBV9 and TRBJ2-3, with TRBD2 identical over 10 bases. CDR1 SGDLS and CDR2 YYNGEE come from the germline V gene. Trimming removed 2 bases from V and 7 bases from J; junction bases left unmatched: 4. The CDR3 loop spans 14 amino acids. CDR3 bases: TGTGCCAGCAGCGTGGGGACTAGCGAGTATACGCAGTATTTT. It translates to CASSVGTSEYTQYF.

This clonotype has just a few counts. This chain uses TRBV12-3 or TRBV12-4 with TRBJ2-3; D gene unclear. The V end lost 0 bases, the J end lost 3 bases, and 7 bases lay between the germline ends. This CDR3 spans 14 amino acids. CDR3 coding DNA: TGTGCCAGCAGTTTAGCATGGTCTACAGATACGCAGTATTTT. Protein sequence: CASSLAWSTDTQYF.

This clonotype has a count of ten or more. The chain employs TRBV29-1 and TRBJ2-3, with D possibly being TRBD1 (6 bases). CDR3 length: 13 residues. The ends were cut back, 4 bases at V and 0 bases at J, with 8 bases in the middle. Germline V lookup: CDR1 SQVTM, CDR2 ANQGSEA. The CDR3 protein is CSVGQGSTDTQYF. The CDR3 DNA is TGCAGCGTTGGGCAGGGGAGCACAGATACGCAGTATTTT.

V usage is TRBV14 and J usage is TRBJ2-1; 8 positions match TRBD2. After removal of 1 base from V and 8 bases from J, the junction contained 13 bases not matched to a gene. CDR3 length equals 17 residues. Looked up from germline, CDR1 is SGHDN and CDR2 is FVKESK. The CDR3 coding sequence is TGTGCCAGCAGCCAAGGAATCCTAGCGGGCCGGGTAGATGAGCAGTTCTTC. This sequence encodes CASSQGILAGRVDEQFF. Filled out from reference TRBV14 and TRBJ2-1, the complete variable domain reads EAGVTQFPSHSVIEKGQTVTLRCDPISGHDNLYWYRRVMGKEIKFLLHFVKESKQDESGMPNNRFLAERTGGTYSTLKVQPAELEDSGVYFCASSQGILAGRVDEQFFGPGTRLTVL.